This T cell receptor beta chain was recorded in a study of PD-1 blockade in classical Hodgkin lymphoma (dated by TCRdb to 2018 to 2020). With regard to the full study: Nivolumab dosing was 3 mg/kg intravenously every 2 weeks, continuing until either disease progression or unacceptable toxicity. The study used CyTOF and TCR beta sequencing to define a peripheral blood immune signature of response to PD-1 blockade in classical Hodgkin lymphoma. Overall study outcomes, separate from this receptor: The study was restricted to a single clinical trial cohort, and the causes of repertoire differences, possibly disease activity or prior therapy, were left undefined. Baseline TCR diversity was reported to be lower in newly diagnosed patients than in healthy donors and to be lower still in relapsed/refractory patients. Trial patients achieving complete response had baseline diversity similar to newly diagnosed patients, whereas partial responders and progressors had significantly lower diversity. CD4+ but not CD8+ TCR diversity rose significantly by C4D1 (p=0.0027 vs p=0.16), most apparent in complete responders (p=0.02). Patients starting nivolumab less than 1 year after ASCT had lower diversity and were excluded from later analyses to avoid confounding by immune reconstitution.

Reading the label with the study, this specimen's time point is: cycle 2 day 1 (C2D1) of nivolumab. All trial patients had relapsed after autologous stem cell transplantation, with cohorts A, B and C differing in prior brentuximab vedotin exposure. The trial cohort comprised a few dozen patients with relapsed/refractory classical Hodgkin lymphoma whose best overall responses were complete response, partial response or progressive disease. In the multi-cohort phase II CheckMate 205 trial, trial patients received single-agent nivolumab. An independent review committee assessed best overall response by applying the 2007 International Working Group response criteria. PBMCs from the trial were collected at three points: immediately before nivolumab initiation (C1D1), and during therapy at cycle 2 day 1 and cycle 4 day 1. Peripheral blood was collected in 8 mL Vacutainer Cell Preparation Tubes, from which PBMCs were isolated by centrifugation and then cryopreserved.

The Qiagen DNeasy kit was used to extract genomic DNA from unsorted PBMCs and from the negatively selected CD4+ and CD8+ fractions. Using primers that anneal to V and J segments, immunoSEQ multiplex PCR amplified the TCR beta CDR3 regions. A synthetic immune receptor repertoire was used to minimize amplification bias, and remaining bias was computationally removed after sequencing. On the authors' methods: Custom Python scripts were used to quantify repertoire diversity as the Shannon entropy index. Unsorted, CD4+ and CD8+ repertoires were analyzed separately, except in combined analyses where CD4+ and CD8+ sequences were merged in silico. A clone was considered expanded if an increase in frequency of at least 2-fold after treatment relative to C1D1 was found, and a pseudocount of 0.5 was applied to clones undetected at baseline. Clones with 0 or 1 copy at C1D1 were classified as singleton clones, and clones with 2 or more copies were classified as non-singleton clones. By matching protein sequences in sorted samples from the same patient, clones expanded in unsorted samples were annotated as CD4+, CD8+ or unknown. Wilcoxon tests were applied to paired samples to test diversity changes from C1D1 to C4D1. TCRdb carries this immuneACCESS record with in-frame sequences only. Its versions omit some clonotypes, under half of them owing to an unresolved V gene in the studies checked, with the rest unexplained. The V and J calls and clone size are taken from that table; D and trimming were inferred from the DNA. Counted in this sample were 20,000 to 25,000 clones; roughly 80% of them appeared once. 7.5% to 9.5% of the sample lies in the top ten.

The CDR3, from cysteine to phenylalanine, totals 16 residues. Only CDR3 DNA remains: 48 bases, in frame from the first base. As encoded in the germline V gene (reference sequence), CDR1 is LNHNV while CDR2 is YYDKDF. Trimming at the junction amounts to 0 bases on V and 1 base on J, and the germline ends lie 7 bases apart. Regarding this clone: The clone's antigen remains unknown. Base qualities are missing; no much larger clone stands one base away.

This chain is built from TRBV15 and TRBJ2-6; the D gene identity is not certain. This material consisted of peripheral blood mononuclear cells (PBMCs), taken before the second cycle of nivolumab. The sequence derives from a human donor with classical Hodgkin lymphoma. The CDR3: CATSREKGSGANVLTF. The nucleotide sequence reads TGTGCCACCAGCAGAGAAAAGGGATCTGGGGCCAACGTCCTGACTTTC.